Listed below are T cell receptor beta chains from one sample, sequenced in a study of T cell responses to AZD1222 COVID-19 vaccine. TCRdb's table, derived via immunoSEQ multiplex PCR, lists solely in-frame clones and lacks some. The sample includes under 200,000 clones, around 92% of them seen just once. Sequencing used peripheral blood, obtained on day 0 of MenACWY control vaccination. The receptor source for this set is an adult in good health. Both conserved end residues are part of each CDR3. Fields, in order: J gene, clone size, D gene, V gene, CDR3 DNA, CDR3 protein. A D gene is named only where the DNA matches it firmly. Clone size is stated in some rows and not others, as once, few, many or a class when expanded.

j_call: TRBJ2-1; clone_size: -; d_call: TRBD2; v_call: TRBV5-1; cdr3_nt: TGCGCCAGCAGCCCGGTTGGCCTAGCGGGAACAAGCTCCTACAATGAGCAGTTCTTC; cdr3_aa: CASSPVGLAGTSSYNEQFF
j_call: TRBJ2-7; clone_size: -; d_call: -; v_call: TRBV6-5; cdr3_nt: TGTGCCAGCAGGTGGGGGACATGGCTTTACGAGCAGTACTTC; cdr3_aa: CASRWGTWLYEQYF
j_call: TRBJ2-3; clone_size: -; d_call: -; v_call: TRBV30; cdr3_nt: TGTGCCTGGAGTGTAGGTCTGAGCACAGATACGCAGTATTTT; cdr3_aa: CAWSVGLSTDTQYF
j_call: TRBJ2-1; clone_size: -; d_call: -; v_call: TRBV6-4; cdr3_nt: TGTGCCAGCAGTCCCAGGTCCGGGCTATCGACCTACAATGAGCAGTTCTTC; cdr3_aa: CASSPRSGLSTYNEQFF
j_call: TRBJ2-2; clone_size: -; d_call: -; v_call: TRBV9; cdr3_nt: TGTGCCAGCAGCGATCTAGCGCGAGGCGGGATGGATACCGGGGAGCTGTTTTTT; cdr3_aa: CASSDLARGGMDTGELFF
j_call: TRBJ2-7; clone_size: few; d_call: TRBD2; v_call: TRBV14; cdr3_nt: TGTGCCAGCAGCCAAGGAAGTGGGAGGGCCGGAGAGCAGTACTTC; cdr3_aa: CASSQGSGRAGEQYF
j_call: TRBJ2-1; clone_size: -; d_call: TRBD1; v_call: TRBV5-5; cdr3_nt: TGTGCCAGCAGCTTGTGGCAGGGGGTGGCCAATGAGCAGTTCTTC; cdr3_aa: CASSLWQGVANEQFF
j_call: TRBJ2-7; clone_size: -; d_call: -; v_call: TRBV28; cdr3_nt: TGTGCCAGCAATTTTCTAGGGTACGAGCAGTACTTC; cdr3_aa: CASNFLGYEQYF
j_call: TRBJ1-1; clone_size: -; d_call: -; v_call: TRBV12-5; cdr3_nt: TGTGCTAGTGGTTTGGACGAGGGGGGGGCTTTCTTT; cdr3_aa: CASGLDEGGAFF
j_call: TRBJ2-1; clone_size: -; d_call: TRBD2; v_call: TRBV30; cdr3_nt: TGTGCGACCGGGACTAGCTTCGAGCAGTTCTTC; cdr3_aa: CATGTSFEQFF
j_call: TRBJ1-4; clone_size: once; d_call: -; v_call: TRBV12-3/TRBV12-4; cdr3_nt: TGTGCCAGCAGGGCCCCCCACGGGGAAAAACTGTTTTTT; cdr3_aa: CASRAPHGEKLFF
j_call: TRBJ1-2; clone_size: -; d_call: -; v_call: TRBV19; cdr3_nt: TGTGCCAGTCTAGGGCGTCGAGGACATGGCTACACCTTC; cdr3_aa: CASLGRRGHGYTF
j_call: TRBJ2-2; clone_size: -; d_call: -; v_call: TRBV7-2; cdr3_nt: TGTGCCAGCAGCTTAGGGGGCGGGTGGAACACCGGGGAGCTGTTTTTT; cdr3_aa: CASSLGGGWNTGELFF
j_call: TRBJ2-7; clone_size: -; d_call: TRBD1; v_call: TRBV27; cdr3_nt: TGTGCCAGCAGTCGACAGGGCAGCTCCTACGAGCAGTACTTC; cdr3_aa: CASSRQGSSYEQYF
j_call: TRBJ1-4; clone_size: -; d_call: TRBD1; v_call: TRBV27; cdr3_nt: TGTGCCAGCAGTTTACCATCGACAGGGATGGGAAAACTGTTTTTT; cdr3_aa: CASSLPSTGMGKLFF
j_call: TRBJ2-1; clone_size: -; d_call: -; v_call: TRBV6-1; cdr3_nt: TGTGCCAGCAGTGAAGCGCGGCTACCTACAATCAATGAGCAGTTCTTC; cdr3_aa: CASSEARLPTINEQFF
j_call: TRBJ2-7; clone_size: -; d_call: -; v_call: TRBV6-6; cdr3_nt: TGTGCCAGCAGGGGCGCCCAGTCGGAGCAGTACTTC; cdr3_aa: CASRGAQSEQYF
j_call: TRBJ1-1; clone_size: -; d_call: -; v_call: TRBV13; cdr3_nt: TGTGCCAGCAGAACCGACAGGACGAACACTGAAGCTTTCTTT; cdr3_aa: CASRTDRTNTEAFF
j_call: TRBJ1-1; clone_size: -; d_call: TRBD1; v_call: TRBV18; cdr3_nt: TGTGCCAGCTCCCAGGAACAGGGGACTGAAGCTTTCTTT; cdr3_aa: CASSQEQGTEAFF
j_call: TRBJ1-2; clone_size: once; d_call: TRBD1; v_call: TRBV5-1; cdr3_nt: TGCGCCAGCAGCTTGGGGGACAGAGAGACCTATGGCTACACCTTC; cdr3_aa: CASSLGDRETYGYTF
j_call: TRBJ2-2; clone_size: -; d_call: -; v_call: TRBV7-7; cdr3_nt: TGTGCTAGCAGCACCGTCATTGCAGGGAACACCGGGGAGCTGTTTTTT; cdr3_aa: CASSTVIAGNTGELFF
j_call: TRBJ1-2; clone_size: once; d_call: TRBD1; v_call: TRBV7-3; cdr3_nt: TGTGCCAGCAGCTTAACTAGACAGGGGAGAGGCTATGGCTACACCTTC; cdr3_aa: CASSLTRQGRGYGYTF
j_call: TRBJ2-1; clone_size: -; d_call: -; v_call: TRBV7-3; cdr3_nt: TGTGCCAGCAGCCTCAAAGGGGCTAGCTCTTTCAATGAGCAGTTCTTC; cdr3_aa: CASSLKGASSFNEQFF
j_call: TRBJ1-1; clone_size: -; d_call: -; v_call: TRBV7-2; cdr3_nt: TGTGCCAGCAGCTGGACAGCCCGGGGTGAAGCTTTCTTT; cdr3_aa: CASSWTARGEAFF
j_call: TRBJ2-2; clone_size: -; d_call: -; v_call: TRBV5-4; cdr3_nt: TGTGCCAGCAGCTTAGACCGGGGGAACACCGGGGAGCTGTTTTTT; cdr3_aa: CASSLDRGNTGELFF
j_call: TRBJ1-2; clone_size: -; d_call: -; v_call: TRBV2; cdr3_nt: TGTGCCAGCAGTGAGCAGGAAATCTATGGCTACACCTTC; cdr3_aa: CASSEQEIYGYTF
j_call: TRBJ1-4; clone_size: -; d_call: -; v_call: TRBV20-1; cdr3_nt: TGCAGTGCTTCCCGGGGTGAAAAACTGTTTTTT; cdr3_aa: CSASRGEKLFF
j_call: TRBJ2-7; clone_size: -; d_call: TRBD2; v_call: TRBV6-4; cdr3_nt: TGTGCCAGCAGTGACCCCCCCAAAGCTAGCGGCTCCTACGAGCAGTACTTC; cdr3_aa: CASSDPPKASGSYEQYF
j_call: TRBJ2-6; clone_size: -; d_call: TRBD1; v_call: TRBV5-6; cdr3_nt: TGTGCCAGCAGCTTGGCGGGACCTAACAGGGGCTCTGGGGCCAACGTCCTGACTTTC; cdr3_aa: CASSLAGPNRGSGANVLTF
j_call: TRBJ2-1; clone_size: -; d_call: TRBD2; v_call: TRBV19; cdr3_nt: TGTGCCAGTAGTATTAAGAGACTAGCGGGAGGCTTTAGGAATGAGCAGTTCTTC; cdr3_aa: CASSIKRLAGGFRNEQFF
j_call: TRBJ2-1; clone_size: -; d_call: TRBD2; v_call: TRBV7-2; cdr3_nt: TGTGCCAGCAGCCCTCGGGGACTAGCGGGAGCAGATGAGCAGTTCTTC; cdr3_aa: CASSPRGLAGADEQFF
j_call: TRBJ1-4; clone_size: -; d_call: -; v_call: TRBV9; cdr3_nt: TGTGCCAGCAGCTTCCTTCCCAGTGACCGAATGGAAAAACTGTTTTTT; cdr3_aa: CASSFLPSDRMEKLFF
j_call: TRBJ1-4; clone_size: -; d_call: -; v_call: TRBV3-1/TRBV3-2; cdr3_nt: TGTGCCAGCAGCCGAGGTCTCCCCAGGGGAACTAATGAAAAACTGTTTTTT; cdr3_aa: CASSRGLPRGTNEKLFF
j_call: TRBJ2-5; clone_size: -; d_call: TRBD1; v_call: TRBV24-1; cdr3_nt: TGTGCCACCAGTGACTACGGGACAGGGGGAGAGACCCAGTACTTC; cdr3_aa: CATSDYGTGGETQYF
j_call: TRBJ1-2; clone_size: -; d_call: -; v_call: TRBV5-6; cdr3_nt: TGTGCCAGCAGCTTGGGTGTGGATGGCTACACCTTC; cdr3_aa: CASSLGVDGYTF